These 18 T cell receptor beta chains came from one sample sequenced in a study of blood T cell repertoires in COVID-19. Using immunoSEQ multiplex PCR, the repertoire was profiled, and TCRdb retains in-frame clones only, with some absent. The sample gives 120,000 to 150,000 clones, 70% to 90% of which show up once; roughly 5.4% is in the top ten. The sequencing sample was made of peripheral blood. The receptors originated from a human donor in a cohort sampled during active COVID-19.

The chain carries TRBV20-1 and TRBJ2-1; D is perhaps TRBD2 (6 bases). There are 12 residues in the CDR3. Germline V lookup: CDR1 DFQATT, CDR2 SNEGSKA (reference sequence). The V end was cut by 3 bases, the J end by 4 bases, with 7 bases between. This CDR3 is CSASGTYNEQFF. CDR3 DNA: TGCAGTGCTAGTGGGACTTACAATGAGCAGTTCTTC.

This chain uses TRBV7-6 with TRBJ1-1, with D unresolved. V was clipped by 1 base and J by 1 base, with 10 bases between them. There are 15 residues in the CDR3. Germline V lookup: CDR1 SGHVS, CDR2 FNYEAQ. This CDR3 reads CASSLGEYRNTEAFF. Here the CDR3 DNA reads TGTGCCAGCAGCTTAGGAGAATACAGGAACACTGAAGCTTTCTTT.

The V and J genes are TRBV14 and TRBJ2-5; D is uncertain. Germline loops: CDR1 SGHDN, CDR2 FVKESK. V lost 3 bases to trimming and J lost 0 bases, with 20 bases between them. The CDR3 is 18 residues long. CDR3 in amino acids: CASSQGPTLNVYQETQYF. The CDR3 DNA is TGTGCCAGCAGCCAGGGCCCGACCCTTAATGTGTACCAAGAGACCCAGTACTTC. Full variable domain (outside the CDR3, taken from reference TRBV14 and TRBJ2-5): EAGVTQFPSHSVIEKGQTVTLRCDPISGHDNLYWYRRVMGKEIKFLLHFVKESKQDESGMPNNRFLAERTGGTYSTLKVQPAELEDSGVYFCASSQGPTLNVYQETQYFGPGTRLLVL.

The V call is TRBV6-6, the J call TRBJ2-3; the D is unclear. Germline lookup yields CDR1 MNHNY and CDR2 SVGAGI (reference sequence). This CDR3 spans 15 amino acids. Trimming cost V 5 bases and J 1 base, with 13 bases left between them. The CDR3 protein is CASSPNLRGTDTQYF. In DNA, the CDR3 is TGTGCCAGCAGTCCGAACTTGCGAGGCACAGATACGCAGTATTTT.

DNA of the CDR3: TGTGCCAGCAGCCAAGGACTACAGGGGGCCTACGAGCAGTACTTC. Amino acids: CASSQGLQGAYEQYF. The chain is built from TRBV3-1 (or the pseudogene TRBV3-2) and TRBJ2-7; 8 bases fit TRBD1. V lost 1 base and J lost 2; bases outside the gene matches: 4. CDR3 length equals 15 residues. CDR1 and CDR2 from the germline V gene are LGHDT and YNNKEL (reference sequence).

This clone was recorded only once. The chain carries TRBV6-5 and TRBJ1-1, with TRBD1 matching 7 bases. V lost 6 bases to trimming and J lost 0 bases; unmatched junction nucleotides: 7. This CDR3 comprises 15 residues. The germline V gene encodes CDR1 MNHEY and CDR2 SVGAGI. CDR3 sequence (DNA): TGTGCCAGCAGCTCCCACAGGGGATTGAACACTGAAGCTTTCTTT. Amino acids: CASSSHRGLNTEAFF.

The chain carries TRBV5-1 and TRBJ2-7; D is uncertain. CDR1 SGHRS and CDR2 YFSETQ come from the germline V gene. The CDR3 has 15 amino acids. V lost 0 bases and J 2 bases, leaving 12 bases between the germline ends. For the CDR3, the DNA is TGCGCCAGCAGCTTGGCCACGCGCCCTCCCTACGAGCAGTACTTC. It codes for CASSLATRPPYEQYF.

This clone showed up just a few times. This chain connects TRBV19 to TRBJ2-2, with 7 bases lining up with TRBD2. CDR1 and CDR2 (germline): LNHDA, SQIVND (reference sequence). The CDR3 contains 17 residues. Trimming cost V 1 base and J 1 base; bases outside gene matches: 6. The CDR3 coding sequence is TGTGCCAGTAGTATAGGAATTCCGGGAGGGAACACCGGGGAGCTGTTTTTT. This codes for CASSIGIPGGNTGELFF. Based on the CDR3 plus reference TRBV19 and TRBJ2-2, the full variable domain is DGGITQSPKYLFRKEGQNVTLSCEQNLNHDAMYWYRQDPGQGLRLIYYSQIVNDFQKGDIAEGYSVSREKKESFPLTVTSAQKNPTAFYLCASSIGIPGGNTGELFFGEGSRLTVL.

With regard to this clone: The same CDR3 is also encoded by other DNA sequences in this sample. This sequence joins TRBV3-1 (or the pseudogene TRBV3-2) and TRBJ2-7; 8 bases map to TRBD1. The germline V gene encodes CDR1 LGHDT and CDR2 YNNKEL (reference sequence). The V gene end was trimmed by 1 base and the J gene end by 2 bases; junction bases not matched to a gene: 1. The CDR3 extends over 14 amino acids. This chain's CDR3 is CASSQGTGTYEQYF. The CDR3, as DNA: TGTGCCAGCAGCCAAGGGACAGGGACCTACGAGCAGTACTTC.

The gene calls are TRBV7-9 and TRBJ1-2, with TRBD1 identical over 10 bases. V was pared by 5 bases and J by 0 bases, with 3 bases of the junction left unmatched. Per the germline V gene, CDR1 is SEHNR and CDR2 is FQNEAQ (reference sequence). This CDR3 has 15 amino acids. CDR3 residues: CASSTGTGANYGYTF. The CDR3 coding sequence is TGTGCCAGCAGCACGGGGACAGGGGCTAACTATGGCTACACCTTC.

The chain uses TRBV2 and TRBJ2-3; TRBD1 is a possible D gene (5 bases). The CDR3 is 15 amino acids. The V gene lost 4 bases and the J gene lost 0 bases, with 11 bases spanning the gap. CDR1 and CDR2 (germline): SNHLY, FYNNEI. CDR3 DNA sequence: TGTGCCAGCAGTGCAGGGCAAGCTAGCACAGATACGCAGTATTTT. It encodes CASSAGQASTDTQYF.

The chain combines TRBV18 with TRBJ2-1, with 9 nucleotides matching TRBD1. CDR3 length: 18 residues. The ends lost 3 bases at V and 4 bases at J; junction bases unmatched: 13. Germline CDR1 KGHSH, CDR2 LQKENI. The chain's CDR3 is CASSPSGTGTTRYNEQFF. The CDR3 nucleotides are TGTGCCAGCTCACCGTCCGGGACAGGGACTACGCGGTACAATGAGCAGTTCTTC.

The J gene is TRBJ2-3, the V gene TRBV4-1; D is ambiguous. V lost 3 bases and J 0 bases, leaving 7 bases between the germline ends. Looked up from germline, CDR1 is MGHRA and CDR2 is YSYEKL. The CDR3 length is 14 residues. This CDR3 is CASSQVQSTDTQYF. CDR3 DNA sequence: TGCGCCAGCAGCCAGGTACAGAGCACAGATACGCAGTATTTT.

The chain carries TRBV19 and TRBJ2-1; 12 bases align to TRBD2. Germline V gene lookup returns CDR1 LNHDA and CDR2 SQIVND (reference sequence). The V and J ends lost 4 bases and 1 base, in that order; junction bases with no gene match: 11. CDR3 length: 19 amino acids. The CDR3 is CASSTRGLAGGKSYNEQFF. In nucleotides, the CDR3 is TGTGCCAGTAGTACCCGTGGTCTAGCGGGGGGGAAATCCTACAATGAGCAGTTCTTC. Together with reference TRBV19 and TRBJ2-1, the CDR3 gives the full variable domain: DGGITQSPKYLFRKEGQNVTLSCEQNLNHDAMYWYRQDPGQGLRLIYYSQIVNDFQKGDIAEGYSVSREKKESFPLTVTSAQKNPTAFYLCASSTRGLAGGKSYNEQFFGPGTRLTVL.

The chain has TRBV9 and TRBJ2-3, with a possible D match to TRBD1 (5 bases). The germline CDR1 and CDR2 sequences are SGDLS and YYNGEE. The CDR3 covers 15 residues. The V and J ends lost 2 bases and 1 base respectively, with 11 bases between them. CDR3 DNA sequence: TGTGCCAGCAGCGTGGCCCAGGGCCGCACAGATACGCAGTATTTT. It yields the protein CASSVAQGRTDTQYF.

This rearrangement joins TRBV19 to TRBJ2-1, with TRBD2 matching 8 bases. Unmatched junction bases numbered 5, after V lost 10 bases and J lost 6 bases. Germline CDR1 and CDR2: LNHDA and SQIVND (reference sequence). This CDR3 is built from 12 residues. Here the CDR3 reads CATSTSGNEQFF. CDR3 DNA sequence: TGTGCCACCTCTACTAGCGGCAATGAGCAGTTCTTC. Complete variable domain (other parts from reference TRBV19 and TRBJ2-1): DGGITQSPKYLFRKEGQNVTLSCEQNLNHDAMYWYRQDPGQGLRLIYYSQIVNDFQKGDIAEGYSVSREKKESFPLTVTSAQKNPTAFYLCATSTSGNEQFFGPGTRLTVL.

This clone came up a few times. V and J are TRBV6-1 and TRBJ2-7, with 8 nucleotides matching TRBD1. Trimming took 2 bases from V and 12 from J; bases not matched to a gene: 12. CDR1 MNHNS and CDR2 SASEGT come from the germline V gene. This CDR3 comprises 14 residues. CDR3 region: CASSEWQGASRTYF. CDR3 sequence (DNA): TGTGCCAGCAGTGAATGGCAGGGGGCCTCACGCACGTACTTC.

The J gene is TRBJ2-3, the V gene TRBV6-6; TRBD1 agrees at 7 bases. CDR1 is MNHNY and CDR2 is SVGAGI in the germline V gene (reference sequence). The V segment lost 5 bases and the J segment 2 bases; nucleotides outside the gene matches: 10. The CDR3 length is 16 residues. CDR3 sequence: CASSGGQFLVTDTQYF. The CDR3 nucleotides are TGTGCCAGCAGTGGGGGACAGTTCCTTGTCACAGATACGCAGTATTTT.